The 30 T cell receptor beta chains in this list originate from one sample, sequenced in a study of identifying expanded T cells in peripheral blood (dated by TCRdb to the late 2010s). Libraries were prepared through the immunoSEQ multiplex PCR assay. Sourced from immuneACCESS, this table was stored by TCRdb with only in-frame sequences that have V and J called. A share of the clones is absent; for the studies checked, an unresolved V gene accounts for under half, and the remainder has no known explanation. This sample lists 100,000 or so clones; approximately 89% were detected once. Just over 5.5% of the sample is taken by the ten largest. The specimen was blood. These TCRs come from a person aged 18-70 years in good health.

This sequence joins TRBV30 and TRBJ2-7; tentative D call: TRBD2 (6 bases). This CDR3 contains 15 residues. CDR1 is GTSNPN, CDR2 SVGIG, per germline (reference sequence). The V end lost 1 base, the J end lost 1 base, and 14 bases lay between the germline ends. The chain's CDR3 is CAWSADGGGSYEQYF. The CDR3 DNA reads as TGTGCCTGGAGTGCGGACGGAGGAGGGTCCTACGAGCAGTACTTC.

This clone has more than one count but fewer than ten. This chain connects TRBV19 to TRBJ2-7; 10 bases map to TRBD1. Germline lookup yields CDR1 LNHDA and CDR2 SQIVND (reference sequence). CDR3 size: 16 residues. Unmatched junction bases numbered 7, after V lost 2 bases and J lost 3 bases. The CDR3: CASSIRGGQGFYEQYF. As DNA, the CDR3 is TGTGCCAGTAGTATAAGGGGGGGACAGGGGTTCTACGAGCAGTACTTC.

V gene TRBV11-2 combines with J gene TRBJ1-3; D unresolved. The CDR3 runs to 15 residues. Germline V gives CDR1 SGHAT, CDR2 FQNNGV. The V end lost 4 bases, the J end lost 9 bases, and 19 bases lay between the germline ends. CDR3 coding DNA: TGTGCCAGCAGCTCTAGGCTACAGCGCGCCGGCACCATATATTTT. Translated, it gives CASSSRLQRAGTIYF.

The V call is TRBV5-6, the J call TRBJ2-5; D possibly uses TRBD1 or TRBD2 (7 bases each). The germline V gene encodes CDR1 SGHDT and CDR2 YYEEEE. The CDR3 is 16 residues long. With 4 bases removed from V and 10 bases from J, the gap between germline ends came to 26 bases. The CDR3 here is CASSLRTTGRGEVQYF. CDR3 sequence (DNA): TGTGCCAGCAGCCTACGTACGACAGGGAGGGGTGAGGTCCAGTACTTC.

The chain carries TRBV12-5 and TRBJ1-5, with D maybe TRBD1 (6 bases). Trimming stripped 3 bases from V and 6 bases from J, with 6 bases between. The germline gives CDR1 LGHNT, CDR2 FRNRAP. The CDR3 loop spans 12 amino acids. The CDR3 nucleotides are TGTGCTAGTGGTTTACAGGGTCAGCCCCAGCATTTT. Amino acids: CASGLQGQPQHF.

The J gene is TRBJ1-1, the V gene TRBV7-2, with D unclear. CDR1 and CDR2 from the germline V gene are SGHTA and FQGNSA. The CDR3 runs to 13 residues. V was pared by 1 base and J by 2 bases, with 5 bases between. The chain's CDR3 is CASSLVENTEAFF. As DNA, the CDR3 is TGTGCCAGCAGCTTAGTGGAAAACACTGAAGCTTTCTTT.

J is TRBJ1-2 and V is TRBV6-7; TRBD1 agrees at 10 bases. TRBV6-7 is noted as an ORF with a role that remains uncertain. There are 17 residues in the CDR3. V lost 2 bases and J lost 8; bases outside the gene matches: 14. The CDR3 region is CASSYEPGTGESGGYTF. The CDR3 nucleotides are TGTGCCAGCAGTTACGAACCCGGGACAGGGGAATCGGGCGGCTACACCTTC.

This chain links TRBV5-1 with TRBJ2-3; D gene uncertain. CDR3 size: 15 residues. The V gene's germline CDR1 is SGHRS and CDR2 YFSETQ. Trimming took 5 bases from V and 1 from J, leaving 14 bases between them. The CDR3 DNA reads as TGCGCCAGCAGAGACCAAGAGTTGGGCACAGATACGCAGTATTTT. This translates into CASRDQELGTDTQYF.

This sequence joins TRBV7-9 and TRBJ2-1, with TRBD2 as a possible D gene (6 bases). The CDR3 consists of 15 residues. V was clipped by 0 bases and J by 3 bases, with 9 bases between them. CDR1 is SEHNR and CDR2 is FQNEAQ in the germline V gene (reference sequence). In DNA form, the CDR3 reads TGTGCCAGCAGCTTAGCGGGGGGTCTCTACAATGAGCAGTTCTTC. Its protein is CASSLAGGLYNEQFF.

The CDR3 sequence: CASRRGTVWAEAFF. As DNA, the CDR3 is TGTGCCAGTAGAAGGGGCACGGTTTGGGCTGAAGCTTTCTTT. This chain joins TRBV19 and TRBJ1-1; maybe TRBD1 (5 bases). Germline CDR1 LNHDA, CDR2 SQIVND (reference sequence). The CDR3 covers 14 residues. Trimming pared 6 bases from V and 6 bases from J, leaving 17 bases between.

The chain employs TRBV29-1 and TRBJ2-6; tentatively, D is TRBD1 (6 bases). Germline V gene lookup returns CDR1 SQVTM and CDR2 ANQGSEA. V gave up 3 bases and J gave up 0 bases, with 6 bases separating them. The CDR3 consists of 14 residues. CDR3 sequence: CSVDRGSGANVLTF. The CDR3 nucleotides read TGCAGCGTTGACAGGGGCTCTGGGGCCAACGTCCTGACTTTC.

The chain uses TRBV2 and TRBJ2-7; tentatively, D is TRBD2 (5 bases). The CDR3 spans 18 residues. Trimming stripped 6 bases from V and 2 bases from J, with 26 bases between. Germline V gene sequence: CDR1 SNHLY, CDR2 FYNNEI. CDR3 sequence: CASRDLLIPGSRTYEQYF. DNA for the CDR3: TGTGCCAGCAGAGACCTCCTAATTCCGGGATCTCGCACCTACGAGCAGTACTTC.

This chain joins TRBV7-9 and TRBJ2-7, with D possibly being TRBD1 (6 bases). The V gene lost 6 bases and the J gene lost 0 bases, with 15 bases spanning the gap. CDR3 length: 15 amino acids. Germline lookup yields CDR1 SEHNR and CDR2 FQNEAQ (reference sequence). The CDR3: CASSPQGPSSYEQYF. The CDR3 DNA is TGTGCCAGCAGTCCACAGGGCCCAAGCTCCTACGAGCAGTACTTC.

The rearrangement links TRBV10-2 to TRBJ1-2; TRBD1 is a possible D gene (5 bases). Trimming removed 3 bases from V and 1 base from J, with 12 bases in between. The V gene's germline CDR1 is WSHSY and CDR2 SAAADI. This CDR3 has 15 amino acids. CDR3 region: CASSDWQGNNYGYTF. Here the CDR3 DNA reads TGCGCCAGCAGTGACTGGCAGGGTAATAACTATGGCTACACCTTC.

This chain uses TRBV5-1 with TRBJ2-7; 10 bases fit TRBD2. The V segment lost 1 base and the J segment 2 bases; nucleotides outside the gene matches: 3. Germline CDR1 reads SGHRS; CDR2 reads YFSETQ. The CDR3 is 15 residues long. This CDR3 is CASSLNSGRAYEQYF. The DNA of the CDR3 is TGCGCCAGCAGCTTGAACAGCGGGAGGGCCTACGAGCAGTACTTC.

The chain couples TRBV7-9 to TRBJ1-5; D gene uncertain. The CDR3 totals 14 residues. Trimming removed 1 base at V and 0 bases at J, with 4 bases between. CDR1 is SEHNR, CDR2 FQNEAQ, per germline (reference sequence). This chain's CDR3 is CASSLGASNQPQHF. The CDR3 nucleotides read TGTGCCAGCAGCTTAGGAGCTAGCAATCAGCCCCAGCATTTT.

This sequence joins TRBV27 and TRBJ2-1; D remains ambiguous. The CDR3 has 13 residues. Trimming took 3 bases from V and 4 from J, leaving 7 bases between them. Germline CDR1 is MNHEY and CDR2 is SMNVEV (reference sequence). CDR3 bases: TGTGCCAGCAGTTTCTCTCTTTACAATGAGCAGTTCTTC. Translating it yields CASSFSLYNEQFF.

This chain connects TRBV7-9 to TRBJ2-7; D is perhaps TRBD1 or TRBD2 (7 bases each). The CDR3 spans 18 residues. Trimming took off 1 base at V and 2 bases at J, with 21 bases between the two ends. Germline V lookup: CDR1 SEHNR, CDR2 FQNEAQ (reference sequence). CDR3 in amino acids: CASSLVGGGQSLPYEQYF. The CDR3 DNA reads as TGTGCCAGCAGCTTAGTAGGCGGGGGACAGAGTCTTCCCTACGAGCAGTACTTC.

The genes are TRBV19 and TRBJ1-1, with 7 bases fitting TRBD1. V lost 4 bases to trimming and J lost 0 bases; unmatched junction nucleotides: 2. CDR3 length: 14 residues. Per the germline V gene, CDR1 is LNHDA and CDR2 is SQIVND (reference sequence). In nucleotides, the CDR3 is TGTGCCAGTAGTACGGACAGGTTGAACACTGAAGCTTTCTTT. Its protein is CASSTDRLNTEAFF. Together with reference TRBV19 and TRBJ1-1, the CDR3 gives the full variable domain: DGGITQSPKYLFRKEGQNVTLSCEQNLNHDAMYWYRQDPGQGLRLIYYSQIVNDFQKGDIAEGYSVSREKKESFPLTVTSAQKNPTAFYLCASSTDRLNTEAFFGQGTRLTVV.

The rearrangement joins TRBV7-8 to TRBJ1-4, with 7 bases that match TRBD1. The CDR3 loop spans 15 amino acids. Germline-derived CDR1 and CDR2 are SGHVS and FQNEAQ. Trimming removed 5 bases from V and 8 bases from J; junction bases left unmatched: 11. This CDR3 is CASSRTTGVLEKLFF. The CDR3 bases are TGTGCCAGCAGCCGAACTACAGGGGTTTTGGAAAAACTGTTTTTT.

The chain has TRBV7-2 and TRBJ2-7; TRBD2 agrees at 7 bases. V gave up 5 bases and J gave up 1 base; unmatched junction bases: 8. This CDR3 is built from 15 residues. Per germline, CDR1 SGHTA and CDR2 FQGNSA. CDR3 in amino acids: CASSPQGGVSYEQYF. For the CDR3, the DNA is TGTGCCAGCAGCCCCCAGGGAGGGGTTTCCTACGAGCAGTACTTC.

The chain joins TRBV5-1 to TRBJ2-7; 7 bases are shared with TRBD1. The CDR3 sequence is 12 residues long. Germline V gene sequence: CDR1 SGHRS, CDR2 YFSETQ. V was pared by 0 bases and J by 6 bases, with 0 bases of the junction left unmatched. The CDR3 coding sequence is TGCGCCAGCAGCTTGGGACAGGGCGAGCAGTACTTC. It yields the protein CASSLGQGEQYF.

The chain joins TRBV5-1 to TRBJ2-3, with D maybe TRBD1 (6 bases). CDR3 length equals 13 residues. Trimming removed 4 bases at V and 6 bases at J, with 12 bases between. Germline CDR1 and CDR2: SGHRS and YFSETQ. The CDR3 region is CASSPDRTDTQYF. CDR3 coding DNA: TGCGCCAGCAGCCCCGACAGGACTGATACGCAGTATTTT.

V usage is TRBV23-1 and J usage is TRBJ2-5, with TRBD1 as a possible D gene (5 bases). TRBV23-1 is given ORF status, its function remaining uncertain. The V end lost 2 bases, the J end lost 2 bases, and 9 bases lay between the germline ends. CDR3 length: 14 amino acids. CDR3 sequence: CASSQKTGQETQYF. Written as DNA, the CDR3 is TGCGCCAGCAGTCAAAAAACAGGTCAAGAGACCCAGTACTTC.

The chain employs TRBV27 and TRBJ2-7, with D hard to call. Germline V lookup: CDR1 MNHEY, CDR2 SMNVEV (reference sequence). The CDR3 loop spans 12 amino acids. V shed 2 bases and J shed 3 bases, with 5 bases lying between them. The CDR3 DNA is TGTGCCAGCAGTTTACCAGGCTACGAGCAGTACTTC. Translation gives CASSLPGYEQYF.

The V and J genes are TRBV5-4 and TRBJ1-1; perhaps TRBD1 as D (5 bases). Germline assignment: CDR1 SGHNT and CDR2 YYREEE (reference sequence). CDR3 length: 14 amino acids. V lost 1 base and J 4 bases, leaving 11 bases between the germline ends. Here the CDR3 reads CASSLWGTGTEAFF. The CDR3 DNA is TGTGCCAGCAGCTTGTGGGGGACCGGCACTGAAGCTTTCTTT.

The chain is built from TRBV6-5 and TRBJ1-2, with D possibly being TRBD1 (6 bases). This CDR3 is built from 14 residues. Between the trimmed V and J ends, which lost 6 bases and 7 bases, there was a span of 18 bases. Germline V gene sequence: CDR1 MNHEY, CDR2 SVGAGI. CDR3 sequence: CASSHGGGVSGYTF. The CDR3 region has the DNA TGTGCCAGCAGCCACGGAGGGGGAGTCAGTGGCTACACCTTC.

This clone was detected only once. The rearrangement joins TRBV7-6 to TRBJ1-1; D is uncertain. CDR1 and CDR2 (germline): SGHVS, FNYEAQ. The CDR3 extends over 15 amino acids. V lost 5 bases to trimming and J lost 4 bases, with 17 bases between them. Here the CDR3 DNA reads TGTGCCAGCAGCCCCGCCCTCAGATCCATCACTGAAGCTTTCTTT. Translation: CASSPALRSITEAFF.

V and J are TRBV7-8 and TRBJ1-1; TRBD1 matches at 7 bases. In germline, CDR1 is SGHVS, CDR2 FQNEAQ. CDR3 length equals 14 residues. The V and J ends lost 3 bases and 4 bases, in that order; junction bases with no gene match: 5. The CDR3 DNA sequence: TGTGCCAGCAGCTTTAGCAGGGGGGGCACTGAAGCTTTCTTT. This translates into CASSFSRGGTEAFF.

The chain couples TRBV7-3 to TRBJ2-2; possibly TRBD2 for D (5 bases). Trimming pared 4 bases from V and 2 bases from J, leaving 11 bases between. The CDR3 totals 15 residues. Germline V lookup: CDR1 SGHTA, CDR2 FQGTGA. The DNA of the CDR3 is TGTGCCAGCAGCTCTCCGGGATTAAACACCGGGGAGCTGTTTTTT. Translating gives CASSSPGLNTGELFF.